These 25 T cell receptor beta chains came from one sample sequenced in a study of T cells in localized non-small cell lung cancer. Only in-frame clones appear in the TCRdb table, and some are missing; sequencing was by immunoSEQ multiplex PCR. The sample shows 65,000 or so clones, roughly 79% of them seen only once. Sequenced material: PBMCs, taken before any cancer treatment. The receptors stem from a man between 40 and 70 years old with stage II lung adenocarcinoma.

The chain has TRBV2 and TRBJ1-1, with D possibly matching TRBD1 (5 bases). CDR1 is SNHLY, CDR2 FYNNEI, per germline. Trimming took 4 bases from V and 1 from J, leaving 13 bases between them. CDR3 length equals 15 residues. The CDR3 DNA reads as TGTGCCAGCAGTGTGACCCCGACAGAGAACACTGAAGCTTTCTTT. It specifies CASSVTPTENTEAFF.

The chain uses TRBV7-8 and TRBJ2-2, with D hard to call. Germline V gene lookup returns CDR1 SGHVS and CDR2 FQNEAQ. This CDR3 contains 12 residues. The V gene lost 8 bases and the J gene lost 5 bases, with 9 bases spanning the gap. CDR3 protein: CASASVTGELFF. CDR3 DNA sequence: TGTGCCAGCGCGTCGGTTACCGGGGAGCTGTTTTTT. Filled out from reference TRBV7-8 and TRBJ2-2, the complete variable domain reads GAGVSQSPRYKVAKRGQDVALRCDPISGHVSLFWYQQALGQGPEFLTYFQNEAQLDKSGLPSDRFFAERPEGSVSTLKIQRTQQEDSAVYLCASASVTGELFFGEGSRLTVL.

CDR3 bases: TGCGCCAGCAGCCTTGCGGGACTAGCGACCTACAATGAGCAGTTCTTC. It specifies CASSLAGLATYNEQFF. J is TRBJ2-1 and V is TRBV5-1; 10 bases are a match to TRBD2. CDR3 length: 16 residues. J lost 2 bases, V lost 4 bases, and 6 bases had no gene match. Per germline, CDR1 SGHRS and CDR2 YFSETQ.

V usage is TRBV5-5 and J usage is TRBJ2-7; 11 bases are a match to TRBD2. CDR1 and CDR2 (germline): SGHKS, YYEKEE (reference sequence). CDR3 length: 15 residues. With 4 bases clipped from V and 4 bases from J, the junction kept 7 bases outside the gene matches. DNA of the CDR3: TGTGCCAGCAGCCGACCGGGACTAGCGGTATACGAGCAGTACTTC. Translated: CASSRPGLAVYEQYF.

The rearrangement links TRBV4-1 to TRBJ2-3; D may be TRBD2 (5 bases). The V gene lost 3 bases and the J gene lost 2 bases, with 9 bases spanning the gap. This CDR3 is built from 14 residues. In germline, CDR1 is MGHRA, CDR2 YSYEKL. CDR3 nucleotides: TGCGCCAGCAGCCAGCCGGGGAACACAGATACGCAGTATTTT. This sequence encodes CASSQPGNTDTQYF.

This chain uses TRBV19 with TRBJ2-5; D may be TRBD2 (6 bases). V lost 5 bases and J lost 5, with 18 bases in between. There are 15 residues in the CDR3. Germline V gene sequence: CDR1 LNHDA, CDR2 SQIVND (reference sequence). The CDR3 DNA reads TGTGCCAGTAGTTTCAGGACCCGGGCGGGGGAGACCCAGTACTTC. Encoded protein: CASSFRTRAGETQYF.

A note on this clone: A much larger clone differs from this one at a single base, so this may be a read error. This chain connects TRBV6-5 to TRBJ1-1; TRBD1 matches at 9 bases. This CDR3 has 14 residues. Per germline, CDR1 MNHEY and CDR2 SVGAGI. The CDR3, as DNA: TGTGCCGGCAGATACAGGGGGCCCTTCACTCAAGCTTTCTTT. As protein: CAGRYRGPFTQAFF.

This clone was found once. This sequence joins TRBV6-5 and TRBJ2-7; weak D call: TRBD1 (6 bases). This CDR3 comprises 14 residues. Deletions cut 2 bases from V and 1 base from J, with 9 bases between. From germline, CDR1 is MNHEY and CDR2 SVGAGI. The CDR3 here is CASSYAGQSYEQYF. As DNA, the CDR3 is TGTGCCAGCAGTTACGCTGGACAGTCCTACGAGCAGTACTTC.

This chain uses TRBV19 with TRBJ1-3; the D gene is possibly TRBD1 (6 bases). The CDR3 is 15 amino acids. Germline-derived CDR1 and CDR2 are LNHDA and SQIVND (reference sequence). Trimming pared 4 bases from V and 4 bases from J, leaving 14 bases between. The chain's CDR3 is CASSTLRGRGNTIYF. As DNA, the CDR3 is TGTGCCAGTAGTACACTAAGGGGGAGAGGAAACACCATATATTTT.

The chain employs TRBV27 and TRBJ2-7; 7 nucleotides align to TRBD2. The trim removed 5 bases at V and 3 bases at J, leaving 7 bases unmatched. CDR1 is MNHEY, CDR2 SMNVEV, per germline (reference sequence). This CDR3 comprises 14 residues. The DNA for the CDR3 is TGTGCCAGCAGTCCAGCGGGATGGAGCTACGAGCAGTACTTC. Its protein product is CASSPAGWSYEQYF.

The chain links TRBV7-8 to TRBJ1-4, with a possible D match to TRBD1 (5 bases). The CDR3 loop spans 18 amino acids. V gave up 5 bases and J gave up 7 bases, with 26 bases separating them. In germline, CDR1 is SGHVS, CDR2 FQNEAQ. CDR3 protein: CASSLGTLEGYYSEKLFF. DNA for the CDR3: TGTGCCAGCAGCCTCGGGACTCTAGAGGGATATTATAGTGAAAAACTGTTTTTT.

The chain uses TRBV13 and TRBJ2-3, with TRBD2 matching over 7 bases. The V segment lost 2 bases and the J segment 4 bases; nucleotides outside the gene matches: 6. The CDR3 is 15 amino acids. Germline V CDR1 and CDR2: PRHDT, FYEKMQ (reference sequence). The CDR3 bases are TGTGCCAGCAGCTTACGGGGGAGGGACGCAGATACGCAGTATTTT. As protein: CASSLRGRDADTQYF.

The J gene is TRBJ2-5, the V gene TRBV7-9; a possible D gene is TRBD2 (6 bases). Trimming took off 1 base at V and 7 bases at J, with 10 bases between the two ends. The CDR3 covers 13 residues. Germline CDR1 is SEHNR and CDR2 is FQNEAQ (reference sequence). In DNA, the CDR3 is TGTGCCAGCAGCTTAGAGGGGCGGGGGACCCAGTACTTC. Protein product: CASSLEGRGTQYF.

The V call is TRBV6-6, the J call TRBJ2-1; 8 nucleotides align to TRBD1. Germline lookup yields CDR1 MNHNY and CDR2 SVGAGI (reference sequence). This CDR3 has 13 amino acids. V dropped 8 bases and J dropped 3; count of bases not matched to a gene: 3. CDR3 coding DNA: TGTGCCAGCGACGGACAGGGCTACAATGAGCAGTTCTTC. Translated, it gives CASDGQGYNEQFF.

The rearrangement joins TRBV5-1 to TRBJ1-1; D is unclear. The germline V gene encodes CDR1 SGHRS and CDR2 YFSETQ. This CDR3 has 14 residues. V lost 4 bases and J 3 bases, leaving 13 bases between the germline ends. CDR3 region: CASSPVPEDTEAFF. CDR3 nucleotides: TGCGCCAGCAGCCCCGTTCCTGAGGACACTGAAGCTTTCTTT.

The rearrangement uses TRBV5-4 and TRBJ1-5; possible D gene TRBD1, 5 bases. V shed 3 bases and J shed 1 base, with 14 bases lying between them. Germline values: CDR1 SGHNT, CDR2 YYREEE (reference sequence). The CDR3 loop spans 16 amino acids. The CDR3 nucleotides read TGTGCCAGCAGCTGGGGCGGGGCAGGGAGCAATCAGCCCCAGCATTTT. Amino acid sequence: CASSWGGAGSNQPQHF.

The gene calls are TRBV6-5 and TRBJ2-7; D ambiguous. In germline, CDR1 is MNHEY, CDR2 SVGAGI. This CDR3 is built from 13 residues. V gave up 6 bases and J gave up 1 base, with 10 bases separating them. The CDR3 reads CASRLDVSYEQYF. The CDR3 DNA is TGTGCCAGCAGGCTAGACGTATCCTACGAGCAGTACTTC.

The CDR3 here is CASSLGRNYGYTF. CDR3 nucleotide sequence: TGTGCCAGCAGTCTAGGACGGAACTATGGCTACACCTTC. The chain has TRBV6-5 and TRBJ1-2; no clear D. This CDR3 is 13 amino acids long. V was trimmed by 5 bases and J by 2 bases, leaving 9 bases between them. CDR1 is MNHEY, CDR2 SVGAGI, per germline.

This chain uses TRBV29-1 with TRBJ1-3; no firm D call. V dropped 5 bases and J dropped 6 bases, with 14 bases sitting between them. Germline CDR1 is SQVTM and CDR2 is ANQGSEA. The CDR3 is 13 residues long. The CDR3 spells CSVQVDLANTIYF. CDR3 DNA sequence: TGCAGCGTTCAGGTGGATCTCGCAAACACCATATATTTT.

The chain recombines TRBV10-3 with TRBJ2-5; 10 bases match TRBD2. Germline trimming cut 1 base from V and 2 bases from J; bases unmatched to any gene: 4. Germline V gene lookup returns CDR1 ENHRY and CDR2 SYGVKD. The CDR3 has 16 residues. The DNA for the CDR3 is TGTGCCATCAGTGAGTTCGGACTAGCGGCTCAAGAGACCCAGTACTTC. This sequence encodes CAISEFGLAAQETQYF.

The rearrangement uses TRBV10-3 and TRBJ2-1; TRBD2 matches at 7 bases. From germline, CDR1 is ENHRY and CDR2 SYGVKD. This CDR3 region has 15 residues. The V gene end was trimmed by 3 bases and the J gene end by 5 bases; junction bases not matched to a gene: 7. The CDR3 bases are TGTGCCATCAGTGATGGGAGGGCCATAGACAATGAGCAGTTCTTC. It yields the protein CAISDGRAIDNEQFF.

This clone was observed a single time. The chain employs TRBV6-6 and TRBJ2-2, with D possibly matching TRBD2 (5 bases). Per the germline V gene, CDR1 is MNHNY and CDR2 is SVGAGI (reference sequence). This CDR3 contains 13 residues. V lost 6 bases and J lost 5, with 10 bases in between. For the CDR3, the DNA is TGTGCCAGCAGAAAACGAGGGACCGGGGAGCTGTTTTTT. Translation: CASRKRGTGELFF.

The chain combines TRBV19 with TRBJ1-4; TRBD1 is a possible D gene (5 bases). CDR3 length equals 16 residues. V lost 7 bases and J lost 3, with 18 bases in between. Germline values: CDR1 LNHDA, CDR2 SQIVND (reference sequence). As DNA, the CDR3 is TGTGCCAGTAATGGTCTGATTGGGACTGCTAATGAAAAACTGTTTTTT. Translated, it gives CASNGLIGTANEKLFF.

CDR3 residues: CASTGGGGGPTDTQYF. CDR3 DNA sequence: TGTGCCAGCACCGGCGGTGGGGGAGGGCCGACAGATACGCAGTATTTT. This rearrangement joins TRBV7-2 to TRBJ2-3; TRBD2 agrees at 7 bases. Germline loops: CDR1 SGHTA, CDR2 FQGNSA. J gave up 3 bases and V 7 bases, and 13 bases lay outside the gene matches. This CDR3 has 16 amino acids.

The chain employs TRBV25-1 and TRBJ2-6, with D tentatively TRBD1 (5 bases). Trimming left V 2 bases short and J 0 bases short, with 5 bases between. Germline loops: CDR1 MGHDK, CDR2 SYGVNS. This CDR3 region has 15 residues. The CDR3, as DNA: TGTGCCAGCAGTGAACAGGGCTCTGGGGCCAACGTCCTGACTTTC. It yields the protein CASSEQGSGANVLTF.